This T cell receptor beta chain was recovered during a study of T cell responses to AZD1222 COVID-19 vaccine. Study outcomes and limitations: Spike as a whole was targeted by vaccine-associated CD4 TCRs, dominant at 160-218 and 743-854. Every sample of the repertoires postdated the peak T cell response.

About this clone itself: As yet, its antigen is unknown.

The assay was immunoSEQ multiplex PCR, and TCRdb's table has in-frame clones only and misses some. This sample has about 99,000 clones, with about 85% found just once. The CDR3 spans 14 residues. V was pared by 7 bases and J by 5 bases, with 14 bases between. In germline, CDR1 is SEHNR, CDR2 FQNEAQ (reference sequence). The chain joins TRBV7-9 to TRBJ2-2, with D possibly TRBD2 on 5 matching bases. Sequences were derived from peripheral blood, sampled on day 0 of AZD1222 vaccination. The clonotype was recovered from an adult in good health. The CDR3 protein is CASTSAGRTGELFF. CDR3 bases: TGTGCCAGCACCAGCGCGGGCCGGACCGGGGAGCTGTTTTTT.